This TCR beta chain comes out of a study of chemoradiotherapy in HPV16-positive cancers. Study-level information: A couple of HPV16-positive patients' cells yielded candidate HPV-specific clones and common motifs. Study-wide points: Candidate HPV-specific clones and E7-related TCR motifs grew in tumor during treatment. Functional assays defining HPV-specific T cells used only two HPV16-positive patients.

This clone was picked up one time. The antigen remains undetermined. Samples were taken several times over chemoradiotherapy. V shed 2 bases and J shed 2 bases, with 5 bases lying between them. CDR1 and CDR2 (germline): KGHSH, LQKENI. This CDR3 spans 13 amino acids. The protocol was immunoSEQ multiplex PCR, while the TCRdb copy is restricted to in-frame clones and leaves out a portion. This table holds over 3,500 clones, about 90% found once. This TCR was sampled from a human donor with HPV-associated anogenital cancer. Sampling was carried out from a patient who underwent chemoradiotherapy. The chain employs TRBV18 and TRBJ2-3, with unresolved D. CDR3 sequence (DNA): TGTGCCAGCTCACCAGGGATCACAGATACGCAGTATTTT. Translated: CASSPGITDTQYF. The variable domain in full, with the rest retrieved from reference TRBV18 and TRBJ2-3, is NAGVMQNPRHLVRRRGQEARLRCSPMKGHSHVYWYRQLPEEGLKFMVYLQKENIIDESGMPKERFSAEFPKEGPSILRIQQVVRGDSAAYFCASSPGITDTQYFGPGTRLTVL.